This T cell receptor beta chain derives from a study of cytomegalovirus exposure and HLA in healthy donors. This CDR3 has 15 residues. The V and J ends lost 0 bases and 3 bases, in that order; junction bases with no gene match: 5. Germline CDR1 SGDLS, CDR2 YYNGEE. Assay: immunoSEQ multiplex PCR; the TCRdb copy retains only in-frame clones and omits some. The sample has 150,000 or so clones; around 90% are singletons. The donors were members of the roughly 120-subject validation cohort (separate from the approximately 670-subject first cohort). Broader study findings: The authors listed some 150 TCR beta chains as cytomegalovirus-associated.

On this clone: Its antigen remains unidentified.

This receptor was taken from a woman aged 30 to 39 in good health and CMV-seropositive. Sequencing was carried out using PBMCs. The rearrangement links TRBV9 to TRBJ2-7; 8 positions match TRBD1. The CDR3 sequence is CASSVVRGLFYEQYF. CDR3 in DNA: TGTGCCAGCAGCGTAGTCAGGGGGCTCTTCTACGAGCAGTACTTC.